A single sample is the source of the 29 T cell receptor beta chains below, sequenced in a study of cytomegalovirus exposure and HLA in healthy donors. 60 Vbeta and 13 Jbeta primers were used in PCR. Measured with immunoSEQ multiplex PCR; TCRdb has only the in-frame clones, and not every one. The repertoire consists of some 130,000 clones, with around four fifths occurring once and the leading ten covering approximately 7.2%. Sequencing was carried out using PBMCs. Every receptor here comes from a male donor in good health and CMV-seronegative.

The CDR3 reads CASSQDLAGVLFSPLHF. DNA of the CDR3: TGTGCCAGCAGCCAAGATTTGGCAGGGGTACTCTTTTCACCCCTCCACTTT. The chain links TRBV14 to TRBJ1-6; maybe TRBD1 (6 bases). V was trimmed by 0 bases and J by 9 bases, leaving 18 bases between them. CDR3 length: 17 amino acids. CDR1 and CDR2 from the germline V gene are SGHDN and FVKESK.

The gene calls are TRBV7-2 and TRBJ2-1; D remains unclear. CDR1 SGHTA and CDR2 FQGNSA come from the germline V gene. The CDR3 is made up of 12 amino acids. The V end was cut by 3 bases, the J end by 3 bases, with 3 bases between. The CDR3 loop is CASSFNYNEQFF. As DNA, the CDR3 is TGTGCCAGCAGCTTCAACTACAATGAGCAGTTCTTC.

The J gene is TRBJ1-5, the V gene TRBV30; D possibly corresponds to TRBD1 (5 bases). The CDR3 sequence is 14 residues long. Germline CDR1 GTSNPN, CDR2 SVGIG (reference sequence). Trimming removed 0 bases from V and 7 bases from J, with 13 bases in between. This CDR3 reads CAWSVGQGGQPQHF. CDR3 nucleotide sequence: TGTGCCTGGAGTGTAGGGCAGGGAGGACAGCCCCAGCATTTT.

The V call is TRBV6-6, the J call TRBJ1-1, with 8 bases lining up with TRBD1. Per the germline V gene, CDR1 is MNHNY and CDR2 is SVGAGI (reference sequence). The length of the CDR3 is 12 residues. With V trimmed by 6 bases and J by 7 bases, 4 bases remained unmatched. The CDR3 region is CASRQGVSEAFF. Written as DNA, the CDR3 is TGTGCCAGCAGACAGGGGGTGAGTGAAGCTTTCTTT.

The rearrangement joins TRBV6-1 to TRBJ1-2; D is unclear. CDR3 length equals 12 residues. Germline CDR1 MNHNS, CDR2 SASEGT. Trimming cost V 1 base and J 9 bases, with 9 bases left between them. CDR3 sequence (DNA): TGTGCCAGCAGTGAAGGTCGGTTACGCTACACCTTC. This encodes CASSEGRLRYTF.

There are a few counts of this clone. The chain employs TRBV6-6 and TRBJ1-2; D unresolved. Germline CDR1 and CDR2: MNHNY and SVGAGI (reference sequence). The CDR3 runs to 13 residues. With 7 bases removed from V and 4 bases from J, the gap between germline ends came to 13 bases. The chain's CDR3 is CASIHSAGYGYTF. The CDR3 DNA sequence: TGTGCCAGCATTCACTCAGCGGGCTATGGCTACACCTTC.

The chain joins TRBV5-4 to TRBJ2-5; 10 nucleotides match TRBD2. Germline loops: CDR1 SGHNT, CDR2 YYREEE (reference sequence). The CDR3 contains 13 residues. Trimming at V came to 0 bases and at J to 7 bases, leaving 0 bases not matched to a gene. CDR3: CASSLASGGTQYF. The DNA of the CDR3 is TGTGCCAGCAGCTTGGCTAGCGGGGGGACCCAGTACTTC.

This chain uses TRBV4-2 with TRBJ1-1; D may be TRBD1 (6 bases). The CDR3 extends over 15 amino acids. Germline lookup yields CDR1 LGHNA and CDR2 YNFKEQ. Trimming took off 0 bases at V and 5 bases at J, with 13 bases between the two ends. The CDR3 DNA follows: TGTGCCAGCAGCCAAGAAGGGGGTCCGGGGACTGAAGCTTTCTTT. Protein sequence: CASSQEGGPGTEAFF.

The V call is TRBV7-6, the J call TRBJ1-4; no firm D call. The CDR3 is 15 residues long. Germline V gene lookup returns CDR1 SGHVS and CDR2 FNYEAQ. With 6 bases removed from V and 5 bases from J, the gap between germline ends came to 16 bases. The CDR3 loop reads CASSSGLGRNEKLFF. The CDR3 coding sequence is TGTGCCAGCAGTTCGGGGTTAGGGCGCAATGAAAAACTGTTTTTT.

This chain links TRBV5-5 with TRBJ2-1; D gene ambiguous. The V gene's germline CDR1 is SGHKS and CDR2 YYEKEE (reference sequence). V lost 0 bases and J 2 bases, leaving 9 bases between the germline ends. CDR3 length: 15 residues. CDR3 bases: TGTGCCAGCAGCTTGGTTACAGTCCCCTACAATGAGCAGTTCTTC. As protein: CASSLVTVPYNEQFF.

The chain links TRBV7-3 to TRBJ2-3, with 7 bases matching TRBD2. Germline-derived CDR1 and CDR2 are SGHTA and FQGTGA. The CDR3 totals 16 residues. With 5 bases clipped from V and 1 base from J, the junction kept 9 bases outside the gene matches. DNA of the CDR3: TGTGCCAGCAGCCCCTTACCTACTAGCGGCACAGATACGCAGTATTTT. Its protein product is CASSPLPTSGTDTQYF.

The chain combines TRBV28 with TRBJ2-7, with a tentative D call TRBD2 (6 bases). Germline CDR1 reads MDHEN; CDR2 reads SYDVKM. V was cut by 2 bases and J by 0 bases, with 11 bases left in between. This CDR3 region has 15 residues. CDR3: CASSLMGGRSYEQYF. The DNA for the CDR3 is TGTGCCAGCAGTTTAATGGGGGGACGCTCCTACGAGCAGTACTTC.

The chain has TRBV7-2 and TRBJ2-4; no definite D call. There are 14 residues in the CDR3. Germline V gene sequence: CDR1 SGHTA, CDR2 FQGNSA. The germline V and J ends were trimmed by 5 bases and 0 bases, with 8 bases remaining between them. The CDR3: CASSVPVAKNIQYF. As DNA, the CDR3 is TGTGCCAGCAGCGTCCCAGTAGCCAAAAACATTCAGTACTTC.

The chain links TRBV15 to TRBJ2-7, with D possibly being TRBD1 (5 bases). The CDR3 has 13 amino acids. Trimming took off 5 bases at V and 12 bases at J, with 20 bases between the two ends. CDR1 LNHNV and CDR2 YYDKDF come from the germline V gene (reference sequence). The CDR3 nucleotides read TGTGCCACCAGCGAAGGTAGGACACCTCAAAGGTACTTC. It codes for CATSEGRTPQRYF.

The gene calls are TRBV15 and TRBJ2-7, with 8 bases lining up with TRBD1. Germline loops: CDR1 LNHNV, CDR2 YYDKDF (reference sequence). Germline trimming cut 4 bases from V and 5 bases from J; bases unmatched to any gene: 13. CDR3 length: 16 residues. CDR3 region: CATSKTAGQGHDEQYF. In DNA form, the CDR3 reads TGTGCCACCAGCAAGACGGCCGGACAGGGTCACGACGAGCAGTACTTC.

As to this clone: Without the conserved terminal phenylalanine or tryptophan, this CDR3 likely stems from a read error. The genes are TRBV7-9 and TRBJ1-6; D gene uncertain. CDR1 is SEHNR and CDR2 is FQNEAQ in the germline V gene (reference sequence). Trimming took off 1 base at V and 10 bases at J, with 8 bases between the two ends. The CDR3 totals 13 residues. CDR3 in DNA: TGTGCCAGCAGCTTAGGTGGAGTCTCACCCCTCCACCTT. It is translated as CASSLGGVSPLHL.

There are a few counts of this clone. This chain connects TRBV20-1 to TRBJ2-5; D possibly corresponds to TRBD2 (5 bases). CDR1 is DFQATT and CDR2 is SNEGSKA in the germline V gene (reference sequence). The ends were cut back, 3 bases at V and 5 bases at J, with 7 bases in the middle. The CDR3 has 11 residues. This CDR3 reads CSARERETQYF. The CDR3 coding sequence is TGCAGTGCTAGGGAGCGGGAGACCCAGTACTTC.

This clone was observed a single time. J is TRBJ2-3 and V is TRBV5-1; 7 nucleotides align to TRBD1. CDR1 and CDR2 from the germline V gene are SGHRS and YFSETQ. The CDR3 loop spans 16 amino acids. V was pared by 4 bases and J by 0 bases, with 8 bases of the junction left unmatched. CDR3 DNA: TGCGCCAGCAGCCCCCGGGACAGCAGAAGCACAGATACGCAGTATTTT. This sequence encodes CASSPRDSRSTDTQYF.

The chain uses TRBV5-4 and TRBJ1-3; tentative D call: TRBD1 (5 bases). Germline V gives CDR1 SGHNT, CDR2 YYREEE (reference sequence). The length of the CDR3 is 16 residues. V lost 4 bases, J lost 0 bases, and 14 bases lay in between. The CDR3 bases are TGTGCCAGCAGCGCGCGGGACTCCCTCTCTGGAAACACCATATATTTT. Translating gives CASSARDSLSGNTIYF.

J is TRBJ2-2 and V is TRBV30; 9 bases fit TRBD1. The CDR3 consists of 15 residues. After removal of 3 bases from V and 8 bases from J, the junction contained 10 bases not matched to a gene. The germline V gene has CDR1 GTSNPN and CDR2 SVGIG (reference sequence). The CDR3 nucleotides are TGTGCCTGGAGGAACCGGGACAGGGCGTGGGGGGAGCTGTTTTTT. This codes for CAWRNRDRAWGELFF.

The chain links TRBV4-3 to TRBJ1-4; TRBD1 matches 11 bases. Germline trimming cut 4 bases from V and 10 bases from J; bases unmatched to any gene: 8. This CDR3 comprises 15 residues. Germline assignment: CDR1 LGHNA and CDR2 YSLEER. The CDR3 spells CASSPGQGARRKLFF. CDR3 sequence (DNA): TGCGCCAGCAGCCCCGGACAGGGGGCTCGAAGAAAACTGTTTTTT.

The chain couples TRBV5-1 to TRBJ2-7, with 9 bases aligning to TRBD1. The trim removed 4 bases at V and 3 bases at J, leaving 5 bases unmatched. Germline CDR1 and CDR2: SGHRS and YFSETQ. The CDR3 is 14 amino acids. The CDR3 DNA reads as TGCGCCAGCAGCCTGACAGGGGGGAACTACGAGCAGTACTTC. Protein: CASSLTGGNYEQYF.

This chain connects TRBV5-1 to TRBJ2-5; D remains ambiguous. V was pared by 2 bases and J by 9 bases, with 14 bases between. This CDR3 contains 13 residues. The germline CDR1 and CDR2 sequences are SGHRS and YFSETQ. The DNA of the CDR3 is TGCGCCAGCAGCTTCGACGATATCGAGGCCCAGTACTTC. Encoded protein: CASSFDDIEAQYF.

This clone was observed once. V is TRBV19 and J is TRBJ2-7, with 7 bases fitting TRBD2. Trimming removed 6 bases from V and 0 bases from J; junction bases left unmatched: 5. Germline lookup yields CDR1 LNHDA and CDR2 SQIVND (reference sequence). The CDR3 runs 14 residues. The CDR3 sequence is CASRKAGSSYEQYF. The DNA for the CDR3 is TGTGCCAGTAGAAAAGCGGGGAGCTCCTACGAGCAGTACTTC.

This clone showed up just a few times. The chain joins TRBV6-5 to TRBJ1-4, with D possibly TRBD1 on 5 matching bases. CDR1 is MNHEY and CDR2 is SVGAGI in the germline V gene. V lost 0 bases, J lost 4 bases, and 6 bases lay in between. The CDR3 totals 14 residues. CDR3 in amino acids: CASSYSQVNEKLFF. The CDR3 DNA reads TGTGCCAGCAGTTACTCACAGGTTAATGAAAAACTGTTTTTT.

The chain recombines TRBV5-6 with TRBJ2-7; 7 nucleotides agree with TRBD1. CDR3 length: 14 residues. CDR1 is SGHDT and CDR2 is YYEEEE in the germline V gene. Unmatched junction bases numbered 4, after V lost 2 bases and J lost 2 bases. As DNA, the CDR3 is TGTGCCAGCAGCTTCCGGGACAGAACCTACGAGCAGTACTTC. This translates into CASSFRDRTYEQYF.

The V and J genes are TRBV9 and TRBJ2-7; the match to TRBD1 covers 9 bases. With 5 bases clipped from V and 5 bases from J, the junction kept 8 bases outside the gene matches. In germline, CDR1 is SGDLS, CDR2 YYNGEE. This CDR3 comprises 14 residues. CDR3 protein: CASSTGDREHEQYF. The CDR3 DNA sequence: TGTGCCAGCAGTACCGGGGACAGGGAACACGAGCAGTACTTC.

DNA for the CDR3: TGTGCCAGCAGCCAAGGAGGTGACACCGGGGAGCTGTTTTTT. It specifies CASSQGGDTGELFF. The rearrangement links TRBV4-2 to TRBJ2-2; D uncertain. Germline values: CDR1 LGHNA, CDR2 YNFKEQ. This CDR3 is 14 amino acids long. With 1 base removed from V and 3 bases from J, the gap between germline ends came to 6 bases.

This clone was seen only a few times. V usage is TRBV6-6 and J usage is TRBJ1-4; D ambiguous. The ends were cut back, 7 bases at V and 0 bases at J, with 9 bases in the middle. CDR1 MNHNY and CDR2 SVGAGI come from the germline V gene (reference sequence). This CDR3 has 14 amino acids. This chain's CDR3 is CASTSLATNEKLFF. The CDR3 coding sequence is TGTGCCAGCACCTCCCTTGCAACTAATGAAAAACTGTTTTTT.